This T cell receptor (beta chain) was sequenced in a study of OX40 agonist ivuxolimab in advanced cancers. For the study at large: Intravenous ivuxolimab at 0.01 to 10 mg/kg was given to patients every 2 weeks. Of mixed ages from about 23 to 90 and averaging 60 years, the group was approximately 84% male.

Blood sampling took place at baseline, cycle 4 day 1, and cycle 7 day 1. Germline CDR1 is MNHEY and CDR2 is SMNVEV (reference sequence). V was trimmed by 4 bases and J by 6 bases, leaving 16 bases between them. The CDR3 spans 14 residues. Sequencing used immunoSEQ multiplex PCR; TCRdb keeps in-frame clones, though not all of them. The table records under 25,000 clones, 73% of them present only once. V gene TRBV27 combines with J gene TRBJ2-7, with TRBD1 as a possible D gene (5 bases). The sample here was CD4+ or CD8+ T cells sorted from blood, taken in a trial of the OX40 agonist ivuxolimab. The origin of this receptor is an adult with an advanced solid tumor such as melanoma, head and neck, liver or kidney cancer. CDR3 nucleotide sequence: TGTGCCAGCAGTTATCTAGGCAGGGCGAGCGAGCAGTACTTC. It codes for CASSYLGRASEQYF.